These 6 T cell receptor beta chains were all obtained from the same sample, sequenced in a study of cytomegalovirus exposure and HLA in healthy donors. Libraries were prepared by immunoSEQ multiplex PCR; TCRdb keeps only in-frame clonotypes and omits some of them. The table lists about 250,000 clones, roughly nine tenths of them singletons. The specimen sequenced was PBMCs. These receptors were obtained from a young man in good health and CMV-seropositive.

Only one count was recorded for this clone. The chain joins TRBV4-1 to TRBJ2-7; D is unresolved. V was clipped by 2 bases and J by 0 bases, with 8 bases between them. The length of the CDR3 is 14 residues. Per the germline V gene, CDR1 is MGHRA and CDR2 is YSYEKL. As DNA, the CDR3 is TGCGCCAGCAGCCAACCCGGCCGCTCCTACGAGCAGTACTTC. Its protein product is CASSQPGRSYEQYF.

V is TRBV30 and J is TRBJ2-2, with 13 positions matching TRBD2. With 3 bases clipped from V and 3 bases from J, the junction kept 1 base outside the gene matches. This CDR3 is 15 amino acids long. Germline lookup yields CDR1 GTSNPN and CDR2 SVGIG (reference sequence). DNA for the CDR3: TGTGCCTGGAGACTAGCGGGAGGGGACACCGGGGAGCTGTTTTTT. The encoded protein is CAWRLAGGDTGELFF.

V gene TRBV28 combines with J gene TRBJ1-5; 7 bases line up with TRBD1. The V gene end was trimmed by 7 bases and the J gene end by 3 bases; junction bases not matched to a gene: 6. Germline V gene sequence: CDR1 MDHEN, CDR2 SYDVKM. The CDR3 has 14 amino acids. CDR3 region: CASNLDRVNQPQHF. The CDR3 bases are TGTGCCAGCAATCTAGACAGGGTCAATCAGCCCCAGCATTTT.

This rearrangement joins TRBV6-5 to TRBJ1-2; 7 bases map to TRBD1. Germline-derived CDR1 and CDR2 are MNHEY and SVGAGI. With V trimmed by 6 bases and J by 8 bases, 6 bases remained unmatched. The CDR3 is made up of 12 amino acids. This chain's CDR3 is CASSADRAGYTF. The CDR3 DNA is TGTGCCAGCAGCGCAGACAGGGCGGGCTACACCTTC.

In DNA form, the CDR3 reads TGTGCCTGGAGTGCACAGACCTACGAGCAGTACTTC. It translates to CAWSAQTYEQYF. The V call is TRBV30, the J call TRBJ2-7; no definite D call. With 1 base removed from V and 2 bases from J, the gap between germline ends came to 6 bases. CDR1 is GTSNPN, CDR2 SVGIG, per germline (reference sequence). The CDR3 consists of 12 residues.

The chain combines TRBV5-1 with TRBJ2-7, with TRBD1 identical over 11 bases. Germline assignment: CDR1 SGHRS and CDR2 YFSETQ. Unmatched junction bases numbered 4, after V lost 3 bases and J lost 2 bases. The CDR3 consists of 15 residues. CDR3 nucleotides: TGCGCCAGCAGCTATCGGGACAGGGGGACCTACGAGCAGTACTTC. Residues: CASSYRDRGTYEQYF.